These T cell receptor beta chains were read from a single sample in a study of shared clonotypes between healthy human individuals. Some clones are missing from TCRdb's copy, which holds only in-frame ones; the method was immunoSEQ multiplex PCR. The sample has fewer than 850,000 clones; around 72% are singletons. The sample was memory CD4+ T cells sorted from blood. The receptors were gathered from a woman in her twenties or thirties in good health. Each CDR3 is given with its conserved first and last residue. D genes are given only for firm matches. Expanded clones are given a class, and other clones once, few, many or no size at all.

CDR3 protein: CASSIVEGALNQPQHF
CDR3 DNA: TGTGCCAGTAGTATAGTTGAGGGGGCTTTGAATCAGCCCCAGCATTTT
V gene: TRBV19
D gene: TRBD1
clone size: .
J gene: TRBJ1-5

CDR3 protein: CASRPRGGLGNTIYF
CDR3 DNA: TGTGCCAGCAGGCCCCGGGGTGGCCTCGGAAACACCATATATTTT
V gene: TRBV7-9
D gene: .
clone size: many
J gene: TRBJ1-3

CDR3 protein: CASSLAGTDTYEQYF
CDR3 DNA: TGTGCCAGCAGCCTCGCCGGGACGGATACCTACGAGCAGTACTTC
V gene: TRBV28
D gene: .
clone size: few
J gene: TRBJ2-7

CDR3 protein: CASGGGSYEQYF
CDR3 DNA: TGTGCCAGCGGAGGAGGGTCCTACGAGCAGTACTTC
V gene: TRBV28
D gene: .
clone size: once
J gene: TRBJ2-7

CDR3 protein: CASSLTDNQPQHF
CDR3 DNA: TGTGCCAGCAGCTTGACAGACAATCAGCCCCAGCATTTT
V gene: TRBV7-8
D gene: .
clone size: many
J gene: TRBJ1-5

CDR3 protein: CASSPRTSGGTDTQYF
CDR3 DNA: TGTGCCAGTAGTCCCCGGACTAGCGGGGGGACAGATACGCAGTATTTT
V gene: TRBV19
D gene: TRBD2
clone size: .
J gene: TRBJ2-3

CDR3 protein: CASSSRSSTGELFF
CDR3 DNA: TGTGCCAGCAGCTCGAGGAGCAGCACCGGGGAGCTGTTTTTT
V gene: TRBV5-8
D gene: .
clone size: .
J gene: TRBJ2-2

CDR3 protein: CASSLLGLPGTEAFF
CDR3 DNA: TGTGCCAGCAGCCTTTTGGGGTTACCAGGCACTGAAGCTTTCTTT
V gene: TRBV14
D gene: .
clone size: .
J gene: TRBJ1-1

CDR3 protein: CASSFAGDLNFYGYTF
CDR3 DNA: TGCGCCAGCAGCTTTGCGGGGGACTTAAACTTCTATGGCTACACCTTC
V gene: TRBV5-1
D gene: .
clone size: .
J gene: TRBJ1-2

CDR3 protein: CASSFSRRGNTEAFF
CDR3 DNA: TGTGCCAGCAGCTTTTCGCGACGGGGGAACACTGAAGCTTTCTTT
V gene: TRBV5-6
D gene: .
clone size: once
J gene: TRBJ1-1

CDR3 protein: CASSATGSGEQYF
CDR3 DNA: TGTGCCAGTAGTGCGACAGGGAGTGGCGAGCAGTACTTC
V gene: TRBV19
D gene: TRBD1
clone size: .
J gene: TRBJ2-7

CDR3 protein: CASSLKGGPGSYEQYF
CDR3 DNA: TGTGCCAGCAGCCTAAAGGGGGGGCCGGGCTCCTACGAGCAGTACTTC
V gene: TRBV7-8
D gene: .
clone size: .
J gene: TRBJ2-7